This T cell receptor beta chain was documented in a study of prognosis after radiotherapy for stage I lung cancer. Study in general: There were around 15 patients with newly diagnosed primary stage I lung tumors and roughly five patients with oligometastatic NSCLC after surgical resection of the primary tumor. General study results and limits: Shannon entropy after stereotactic body radiation therapy was lower in patients who developed distant metastases.

This clonotype was seen at least ten times. Its antigen is unknown. It was by two-round multiplex PCR that TCR beta CDR3 was amplified from genomic DNA. Amplification in first-round PCR relied on primers specific to each TRBV and TRBJ gene. From the multiplex PCR reads, TCRdb called clonotypes with MiXCR, one entry per CDR3 protein. The sample shows around 25,000 distinct CDR3 sequences, under 40% of them seen only once. The TCR comes from a donor aged 50 or older with non-small cell lung cancer. This specimen consisted of PBMCs, obtained before or after stereotactic body radiation therapy (not recorded which).

The CDR3 DNA reads TGCAGCGTTCGTAAGCGCGGTGACACTGAAGCTTTCTTT. It translates to CSVRKRGDTEAFF. This chain links TRBV29-1 with TRBJ1-1; no clear D. This CDR3 comprises 13 residues. Deletions cut 5 bases from V and 3 bases from J, with 13 bases between. The germline V gene encodes CDR1 SQVTM and CDR2 ANQGSEA.